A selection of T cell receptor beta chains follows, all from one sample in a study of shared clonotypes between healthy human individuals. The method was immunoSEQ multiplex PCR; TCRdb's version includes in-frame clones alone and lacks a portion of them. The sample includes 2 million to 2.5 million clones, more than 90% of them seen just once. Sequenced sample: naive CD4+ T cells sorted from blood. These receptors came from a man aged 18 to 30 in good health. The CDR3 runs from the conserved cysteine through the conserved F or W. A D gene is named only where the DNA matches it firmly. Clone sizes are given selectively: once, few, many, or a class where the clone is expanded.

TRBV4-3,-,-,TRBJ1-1,CASSQKQGGTEAFF,TGCGCCAGCAGCCAAAAACAGGGAGGAACTGAAGCTTTCTTT
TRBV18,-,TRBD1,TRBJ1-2,CASSPTRDSPETHTF,TGTGCCAGCTCACCGACCCGGGACAGTCCAGAGACCCACACCTTC
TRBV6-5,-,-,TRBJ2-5,CASSYSTLQETQYF,TGTGCCAGCAGTTACTCGACTCTCCAAGAGACCCAGTACTTC
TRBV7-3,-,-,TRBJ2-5,CASSLVAEETQYF,TGTGCCAGCAGCTTAGTGGCGGAGGAGACCCAGTACTTC
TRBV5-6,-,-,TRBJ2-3,CASSLGQGGTDTQYF,TGTGCCAGCAGCTTGGGGCAGGGAGGCACAGATACGCAGTATTTT
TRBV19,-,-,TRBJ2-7,CASSIAIPSGTSPYEQYF,TGTGCCAGTAGTATAGCAATCCCTTCCGGGACATCCCCCTACGAGCAGTACTTC
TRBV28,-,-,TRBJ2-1,CASSLSDSYNEQFF,TGTGCCAGCAGTTTATCGGACAGCTACAATGAGCAGTTCTTC
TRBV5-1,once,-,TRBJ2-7,CASSFGGNSYEQYF,TGCGCCAGCAGCTTCGGGGGCAACTCCTACGAGCAGTACTTC
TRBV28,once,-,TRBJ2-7,CASTVLGTSGLEQYF,TGTGCCAGCACCGTCCTTGGGACAAGTGGCCTCGAGCAGTACTTC
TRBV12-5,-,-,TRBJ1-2,CASGLSGAYGYTF,TGTGCTAGTGGTTTGTCAGGGGCCTATGGCTACACCTTC
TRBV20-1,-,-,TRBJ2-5,CSVRAGETQYF,TGCAGTGTGAGGGCGGGGGAGACCCAGTACTTC
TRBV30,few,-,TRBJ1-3,CAWSGTPSSGNTIYF,TGTGCCTGGTCCGGGACACCAAGCTCTGGAAACACCATATATTTT
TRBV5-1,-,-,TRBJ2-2,CASSLGSTKAGELFF,TGCGCCAGCAGCTTGGGATCGACTAAGGCCGGGGAGCTGTTTTTT
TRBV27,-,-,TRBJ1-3,CASSRRSSGNTIYF,TGTGCCAGCAGTCGACGTAGCTCTGGAAACACCATATATTTT
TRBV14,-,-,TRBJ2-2,CASSRLGQNTGELFF,TGTGCCAGCAGCCGCTTGGGACAGAACACCGGGGAGCTGTTTTTT
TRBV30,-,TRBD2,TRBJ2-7,CAWSPSGRWEQYF,TGTGCCTGGAGTCCTAGCGGGAGGTGGGAGCAGTACTTC
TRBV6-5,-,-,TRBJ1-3,CASSYSQPHSGNTIYF,TGTGCCAGCAGTTACAGCCAGCCTCACTCTGGAAACACCATATATTTT
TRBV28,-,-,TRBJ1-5,CASSHPITGNQPQHF,TGTGCCAGCAGTCACCCTATAACAGGGAATCAGCCCCAGCATTTT
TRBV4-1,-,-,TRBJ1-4,CASSESGVPNEKLFF,TGCGCCAGCAGCGAAAGCGGGGTGCCTAATGAAAAACTGTTTTTT
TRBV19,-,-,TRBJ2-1,CASSIPKLARNEQFF,TGTGCCAGTAGTATCCCCAAACTAGCTCGAAATGAGCAGTTCTTC
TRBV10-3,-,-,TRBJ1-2,CAISDFDSIGYTF,TGTGCCATCAGTGACTTCGACAGTATCGGCTACACCTTC
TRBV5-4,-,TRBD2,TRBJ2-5,CASSSRTSGMQETQYF,TGTGCCAGCAGCTCTCGGACTAGCGGTATGCAAGAGACCCAGTACTTC
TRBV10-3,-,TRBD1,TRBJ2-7,CAISKTGAYEQYF,TGTGCCATCAGTAAGACAGGGGCCTACGAGCAGTACTTC
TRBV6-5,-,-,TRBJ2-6,CASSPAFSGANVLTF,TGTGCCAGCAGCCCTGCCTTCTCTGGGGCCAACGTCCTGACTTTC
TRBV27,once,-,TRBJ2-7,CASSLVAVGSYEQYF,TGTGCCAGCAGTTTGGTCGCGGTCGGCTCCTACGAGCAGTACTTC
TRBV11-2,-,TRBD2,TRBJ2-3,CASSLLGRGADTQYF,TGTGCCAGCAGCTTACTGGGTCGGGGGGCAGATACGCAGTATTTT
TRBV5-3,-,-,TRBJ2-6,CARSPPSVGPCGANVLTF,TGTGCCAGAAGCCCACCGAGTGTAGGCCCCTGTGGGGCCAACGTCCTGACTTTC
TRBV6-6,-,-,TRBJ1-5,CASRFTGDSNQPQHF,TGTGCCAGCAGATTCACGGGGGATAGCAATCAGCCCCAGCATTTT
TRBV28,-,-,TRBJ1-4,CASSGGKTEKLFF,TGTGCCAGCAGTGGGGGGAAGACCGAAAAACTGTTTTTT
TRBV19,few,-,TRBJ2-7,CASSIGVFSTYEQYF,TGTGCCAGTAGTATAGGGGTATTCTCCACCTACGAGCAGTACTTC
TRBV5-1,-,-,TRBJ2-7,CASSFAGIRVWYF,TGCGCCAGCAGCTTCGCCGGTATCCGGGTCTGGTACTTC
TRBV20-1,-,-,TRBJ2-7,CGCGESYEQYF,TGCGGGTGCGGGGAATCCTACGAGCAGTACTTC
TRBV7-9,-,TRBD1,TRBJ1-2,CASSLGNRGPSGYTF,TGTGCCAGCAGCTTAGGGAACAGGGGCCCCTCGGGCTACACCTTC
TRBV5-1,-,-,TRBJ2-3,CASSLAASDTQYF,TGCGCCAGCAGCTTGGCCGCCTCCGATACGCAGTATTTT
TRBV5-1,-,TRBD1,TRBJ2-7,CASGATGDYEQYF,TGCGCCAGTGGCGCCACAGGGGACTACGAGCAGTACTTC
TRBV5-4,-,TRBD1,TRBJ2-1,CASSPGQAVNEQFF,TGTGCCAGCAGCCCGGGACAGGCCGTCAATGAGCAGTTCTTC
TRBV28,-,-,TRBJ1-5,CASTQPGPTFKAQHF,TGTGCCAGCACCCAACCGGGACCGACGTTTAAGGCCCAGCATTTT
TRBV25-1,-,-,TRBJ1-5,CASSELGGQPQHF,TGTGCCAGCAGTGAATTAGGTGGGCAGCCCCAGCATTTT
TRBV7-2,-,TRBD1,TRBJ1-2,CASSLAGRRTGLDYGYTF,TGTGCCAGCAGCTTAGCGGGGAGGCGGACAGGATTGGACTATGGCTACACCTTC
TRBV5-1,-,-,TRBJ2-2,CASARAGYTGELFF,TGCGCCAGCGCTAGGGCAGGATACACCGGGGAGCTGTTTTTT
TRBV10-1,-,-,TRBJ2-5,CASSERGAETQYF,TGCGCCAGCAGTGAAAGAGGGGCCGAGACCCAGTACTTC
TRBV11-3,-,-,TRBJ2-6,CASSLSGTGANVLTF,TGTGCCAGCAGCTTATCAGGAACTGGGGCCAACGTCCTGACTTTC
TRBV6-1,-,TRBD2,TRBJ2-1,CASNVLSGGPIF,TGTGCCAGCAATGTACTTAGCGGGGGGCCGATCTTC
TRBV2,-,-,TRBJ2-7,CASSQGRNSYEQYF,TGTGCCAGCAGCCAGGGACGGAACTCCTACGAGCAGTACTTC
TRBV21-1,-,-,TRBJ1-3,CASSPKDRGPGNTIYF,TGTGCCAGCAGCCCAAAGGACAGGGGCCCTGGAAACACCATATATTTT
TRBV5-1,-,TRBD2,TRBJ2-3,CASSAGLAGDTQYF,TGCGCCAGCAGCGCCGGACTAGCGGGAGATACGCAGTATTTT
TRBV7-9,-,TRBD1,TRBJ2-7,CASSLLRTGGGEQYF,TGTGCCAGCAGCCTTCTTCGGACAGGGGGTGGTGAGCAGTACTTC
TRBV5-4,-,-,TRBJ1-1,CASSYGQPNTEAFF,TGTGCCAGCAGTTATGGACAGCCGAACACTGAAGCTTTCTTT
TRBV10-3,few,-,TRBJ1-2,CAISVTGTSVKGGYTF,TGTGCCATCAGTGTTACAGGGACCTCAGTTAAGGGTGGCTACACCTTC
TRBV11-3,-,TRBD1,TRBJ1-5,CASNLVDRDRGSQPQHF,TGTGCCAGCAACTTGGTTGACCGGGACAGGGGGAGTCAGCCCCAGCATTTT
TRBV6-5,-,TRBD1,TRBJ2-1,CASRYGTATFNEQFF,TGTGCCAGCCGCTACGGGACAGCAACATTCAATGAGCAGTTCTTC